The rows below give T cell receptor beta chains drawn from one sample of a study of blood T cell repertoires in COVID-19. Clones were sequenced by immunoSEQ multiplex PCR, and TCRdb holds only the in-frame ones, with some missing. The profile shows around 700,000 clones, about 87% of them singletons. Sequencing was carried out using peripheral blood. These receptors were obtained from a woman between 18 and 29 years old with acute or convalescent COVID-19. Each CDR3 is given with its conserved first and last residue. D genes are given only for firm matches. A row's size may be missing; if present it is once, few, many or a size class.

length: 17; V: TRBV11-3; D: TRBD1; size: -; J: TRBJ2-1; CDR3: CASSARTGVGSYNEQFF; DNA: TGTGCCAGCAGCGCTAGGACAGGGGTAGGGTCCTACAATGAGCAGTTCTTC
length: 15; V: TRBV6-4; D: TRBD1; size: few; J: TRBJ1-2; CDR3: CASSPRQGSNYGYTF; DNA: TGTGCCAGCAGTCCACGACAGGGGTCGAACTATGGCTACACCTTC
length: 17; V: TRBV7-2; D: -; size: -; J: TRBJ1-4; CDR3: CASSFSSDGSPAEKLFF; DNA: TGTGCCAGCAGCTTTTCGTCAGACGGGAGCCCGGCTGAAAAACTGTTTTTT
length: 15; V: TRBV6-5; D: TRBD1; size: -; J: TRBJ1-1; CDR3: CASSYIDRVGTEAFF; DNA: TGTGCCAGCAGTTACATAGACAGGGTAGGCACTGAAGCTTTCTTT
length: 15; V: TRBV28; D: -; size: -; J: TRBJ1-1; CDR3: CASSSSGPLNTEAFF; DNA: TGTGCCAGCAGTTCCTCTGGCCCCCTGAACACTGAAGCTTTCTTT
length: 12; V: TRBV5-4; D: -; size: -; J: TRBJ2-3; CDR3: CASSRDTDTQYF; DNA: TGTGCCAGCAGCCGCGACACAGATACGCAGTATTTT
length: 16; V: TRBV6-6; D: -; size: -; J: TRBJ1-2; CDR3: CASSYSTGGGAYGYTF; DNA: TGTGCCAGCAGTTACTCCACGGGAGGAGGAGCCTATGGCTACACCTTC
length: 15; V: TRBV4-3; D: -; size: -; J: TRBJ1-3; CDR3: CASSQNGGLWNTIYF; DNA: TGCGCCAGCAGCCAAAACGGAGGCCTTTGGAACACCATATATTTT
length: 19; V: TRBV4-3; D: TRBD2; size: -; J: TRBJ2-2; CDR3: CASSQVRASGGMNTGELFF; DNA: TGCGCCAGCAGCCAAGTGAGGGCTAGCGGCGGGATGAACACCGGGGAGCTGTTTTTT
length: 14; V: TRBV6-5; D: TRBD1; size: -; J: TRBJ1-5; CDR3: CASRSRGANQPQHF; DNA: TGTGCCAGCAGGTCCAGGGGGGCTAATCAGCCCCAGCATTTT
length: 17; V: TRBV9; D: TRBD1; size: -; J: TRBJ2-7; CDR3: CASSPPSRQGSSYEQYF; DNA: TGTGCCAGCAGCCCGCCCTCTAGACAGGGGAGCTCCTACGAGCAGTACTTC
length: 14; V: TRBV6-2/TRBV6-3; D: -; size: -; J: TRBJ1-1; CDR3: CASSRIGWDTEAFF; DNA: TGTGCCAGCAGTCGCATCGGGTGGGACACTGAAGCTTTCTTT
length: 15; V: TRBV11-3; D: TRBD1; size: -; J: TRBJ2-1; CDR3: CASSPRDSSYNEQFF; DNA: TGTGCCAGCAGCCCTAGGGACAGCTCCTACAATGAGCAGTTCTTC
length: 14; V: TRBV6-5; D: TRBD2; size: -; J: TRBJ2-1; CDR3: CASGISGDNNGQFF; DNA: TGTGCCAGCGGCATTAGCGGGGACAACAATGGGCAGTTCTTC
length: 20; V: TRBV10-2; D: -; size: -; J: TRBJ1-6; CDR3: CASSEQTSRVGSSYNSPLHF; DNA: TGCGCCAGCAGTGAGCAGACGTCGAGGGTTGGGAGCTCCTATAATTCACCCCTCCACTTT
length: 16; V: TRBV5-1; D: -; size: -; J: TRBJ2-3; CDR3: CASSLVALISTDTQYF; DNA: TGCGCCAGCAGCTTGGTAGCACTTATAAGCACAGATACGCAGTATTTT
length: 15; V: TRBV9; D: TRBD2; size: -; J: TRBJ2-1; CDR3: CASSVDGTRERGQFF; DNA: TGTGCCAGCAGCGTAGATGGGACTAGGGAGAGAGGGCAGTTCTTC
length: 13; V: TRBV10-3; D: -; size: -; J: TRBJ1-4; CDR3: CATKGDPNEKLFF; DNA: TGTGCCACCAAGGGAGACCCGAATGAAAAACTGTTTTTT
length: 15; V: TRBV27; D: -; size: -; J: TRBJ1-1; CDR3: CASSLSAGKNTEAFF; DNA: TGTGCCAGCAGTTTATCGGCAGGTAAGAACACTGAAGCTTTCTTT
length: 14; V: TRBV7-8; D: TRBD1; size: -; J: TRBJ1-5; CDR3: CASSQTGKGQPQHF; DNA: TGTGCCAGCAGCCAGACAGGGAAGGGTCAGCCCCAGCATTTT
length: 14; V: TRBV5-1; D: -; size: -; J: TRBJ1-2; CDR3: CASSLTPTDYGYTF; DNA: TGCGCCAGCAGCTTGACACCGACAGACTATGGCTACACCTTC
length: 17; V: TRBV5-6; D: TRBD1; size: -; J: TRBJ1-4; CDR3: CASSSGQGAATNEKLFF; DNA: TGTGCCAGCAGCTCAGGACAGGGGGCAGCAACTAATGAAAAACTGTTTTTT
length: 15; V: TRBV6-1; D: -; size: few; J: TRBJ1-3; CDR3: CASSEDPGSGNTIYF; DNA: TGTGCCAGCAGTGAAGACCCCGGGTCAGGAAACACCATATATTTT
length: 16; V: TRBV27; D: TRBD1; size: -; J: TRBJ1-1; CDR3: CASSLLGKGANTEAFF; DNA: TGTGCCAGCAGTTTATTGGGTAAGGGGGCGAACACTGAAGCTTTCTTT
length: 15; V: TRBV19; D: -; size: -; J: TRBJ2-1; CDR3: CASSPRGGTYNEQFF; DNA: TGTGCCAGTAGTCCAAGGGGCGGGACCTACAATGAGCAGTTCTTC
length: 13; V: TRBV29-1; D: -; size: -; J: TRBJ1-1; CDR3: CSVVRGESTEAFF; DNA: TGCAGCGTTGTCCGGGGAGAGAGCACTGAAGCTTTCTTT
length: 15; V: TRBV29-1; D: TRBD1; size: -; J: TRBJ1-1; CDR3: CSVEVAGGRNTEAFF; DNA: TGCAGCGTGGAAGTAGCAGGGGGCAGGAACACTGAAGCTTTCTTT
length: 14; V: TRBV9; D: TRBD1; size: once; J: TRBJ2-7; CDR3: CASSVGAGGYEQYF; DNA: TGTGCCAGCAGCGTAGGGGCAGGGGGCTACGAGCAGTACTTC
length: 16; V: TRBV7-9; D: -; size: -; J: TRBJ1-4; CDR3: CASSLQGGKANEKLFF; DNA: TGTGCCAGCAGCCTTCAGGGAGGTAAAGCTAATGAAAAACTGTTTTTT
length: 15; V: TRBV7-8; D: -; size: -; J: TRBJ1-3; CDR3: CASSLRQSSGNTIYF; DNA: TGTGCCAGCAGCCTCCGACAGTCCTCTGGAAACACCATATATTTT
length: 17; V: TRBV4-1; D: -; size: -; J: TRBJ2-2; CDR3: CASSQGRLRGNTGELFF; DNA: TGCGCCAGCAGCCAAGGCCGCCTCAGGGGGAACACCGGGGAGCTGTTTTTT
length: 14; V: TRBV7-3; D: -; size: -; J: TRBJ2-3; CDR3: CASARGLNTDTQYF; DNA: TGTGCCAGCGCCCGCGGACTCAACACAGATACGCAGTATTTT
length: 16; V: TRBV14; D: TRBD1; size: few; J: TRBJ1-2; CDR3: CASSHPGQGLLRGYTF; DNA: TGTGCCAGCAGCCACCCCGGACAGGGTTTACTTCGTGGCTACACCTTC
length: 14; V: TRBV19; D: TRBD1; size: -; J: TRBJ1-6; CDR3: CASSPRTGSSPLHF; DNA: TGTGCCAGTAGTCCAAGGACAGGTTCTTCACCCCTCCACTTT
length: 16; V: TRBV14; D: -; size: -; J: TRBJ1-4; CDR3: CASSPLSGRGNEKLFF; DNA: TGTGCCAGCAGCCCCCTATCTGGCAGGGGTAATGAAAAACTGTTTTTT
length: 16; V: TRBV15; D: -; size: -; J: TRBJ2-7; CDR3: CATSKGRGVGGYEQYF; DNA: TGTGCCACCAGCAAGGGCAGGGGGGTAGGAGGCTACGAGCAGTACTTC
length: 15; V: TRBV3-1/TRBV3-2; D: TRBD2; size: -; J: TRBJ2-7; CDR3: CASRPGTSGPYEQYF; DNA: TGTGCCAGCAGACCCGGGACTAGCGGTCCCTACGAGCAGTACTTC
length: 14; V: TRBV18; D: TRBD1; size: -; J: TRBJ1-5; CDR3: CASSRQGSNQPQHF; DNA: TGTGCCAGCTCACGACAGGGAAGCAATCAGCCCCAGCATTTT
length: 13; V: TRBV20-1; D: -; size: -; J: TRBJ1-1; CDR3: CSASWGRSTEAFF; DNA: TGCAGTGCTAGTTGGGGGAGGTCTACTGAAGCTTTCTTT
length: 14; V: TRBV19; D: -; size: -; J: TRBJ2-7; CDR3: CASSMLGAPYEQYF; DNA: TGTGCCAGTAGTATGTTGGGGGCCCCCTACGAGCAGTACTTC
length: 16; V: TRBV4-1; D: -; size: -; J: TRBJ2-1; CDR3: CASSQVESLVNNEQFF; DNA: TGCGCCAGCAGCCAGGTCGAGAGTCTAGTAAACAATGAGCAGTTCTTC